What follows are 26 T cell receptor beta chains derived from one specimen sequenced in a study of cytomegalovirus exposure and HLA in healthy donors. The primer mix had 60 Vbeta and 13 Jbeta primers. Method: immunoSEQ multiplex PCR; TCRdb's copy keeps in-frame clones and lacks some. The sample records about 160,000 clones, about 83% being singletons. Material for sequencing was PBMCs. These receptors all come from a man aged 35 to 55 in good health and CMV-seropositive.

The chain uses TRBV18 and TRBJ1-1; D not certain. CDR1 KGHSH and CDR2 LQKENI come from the germline V gene. The V end was cut by 4 bases, the J end by 0 bases, with 6 bases between. This CDR3 is built from 13 residues. CDR3 in DNA: TGTGCCAGCTCACAAGAGGTGAACACTGAAGCTTTCTTT. It yields the protein CASSQEVNTEAFF.

The chain recombines TRBV5-1 with TRBJ2-5, with TRBD2 matching 8 bases. The CDR3 extends over 15 amino acids. Germline V gene lookup returns CDR1 SGHRS and CDR2 YFSETQ. The V gene end was trimmed by 0 bases and the J gene end by 5 bases; junction bases not matched to a gene: 6. CDR3: CASSLEGLGAETQYF. CDR3 DNA: TGCGCCAGCAGCTTGGAGGGACTAGGGGCCGAGACCCAGTACTTC.

This chain uses TRBV10-3 with TRBJ2-7; tentative D call: TRBD2 (5 bases). The germline gives CDR1 ENHRY, CDR2 SYGVKD. V shed 5 bases and J shed 0 bases, with 17 bases lying between them. This CDR3 is 16 amino acids long. The CDR3 region is CAISLSGETSSYEQYF. DNA of the CDR3: TGTGCCATCAGTCTGAGTGGGGAGACGAGCTCCTACGAGCAGTACTTC.

The rearrangement uses TRBV14 and TRBJ2-7; a weak D match, TRBD2 (6 bases). V was shortened by 3 bases and J by 7 bases, with 13 bases between the two germline ends. Germline V gene sequence: CDR1 SGHDN, CDR2 FVKESK. The CDR3 sequence is 13 residues long. In DNA form, the CDR3 reads TGTGCCAGCAGCCAGTTACAGGCGGGGGAGCAGTACTTC. It codes for CASSQLQAGEQYF. Drawing the rest from reference TRBV14 and TRBJ2-7, the complete variable domain is EAGVTQFPSHSVIEKGQTVTLRCDPISGHDNLYWYRRVMGKEIKFLLHFVKESKQDESGMPNNRFLAERTGGTYSTLKVQPAELEDSGVYFCASSQLQAGEQYFGPGTRLTVT.

The chain uses TRBV6-1 and TRBJ1-5, with no clear D. V shed 7 bases and J shed 3 bases, with 13 bases lying between them. The CDR3 spans 14 residues. The germline V gene has CDR1 MNHNS and CDR2 SASEGT. CDR3 sequence: CASTPGVPNQPQHF. The CDR3 bases are TGTGCCAGCACACCGGGTGTCCCCAATCAGCCCCAGCATTTT.

This rearrangement joins TRBV23-1 to TRBJ2-7, with TRBD1 as a possible D gene (7 bases). TRBV23-1 is recorded as an ORF, its role being uncertain. V was shortened by 3 bases and J by 2 bases, with 11 bases between the two germline ends. CDR3 length equals 14 residues. The CDR3 protein is CASSQEGATYEQYF. The CDR3 DNA follows: TGCGCCAGCAGTCAGGAGGGGGCCACCTACGAGCAGTACTTC.

This clone has just one count. This chain uses TRBV7-9 with TRBJ2-1; TRBD2 matches at 8 bases. CDR1 SEHNR and CDR2 FQNEAQ come from the germline V gene (reference sequence). The CDR3 extends over 15 amino acids. V lost 1 base to trimming and J lost 8 bases; unmatched junction nucleotides: 7. CDR3 region: CASSLDGTRGDEQFF. The CDR3, as DNA: TGTGCCAGCAGCTTAGACGGGACTAGGGGCGATGAGCAGTTCTTC.

This chain links TRBV10-3 with TRBJ2-6; tentatively, D is TRBD2 (5 bases). Germline CDR1 and CDR2: ENHRY and SYGVKD. Trimming shortened V by 5 bases and J by 3 bases, and 17 bases separated the two germline ends. The CDR3 is 17 amino acids. CDR3 region: CAISSQNSRGGANVLTF. Here the CDR3 DNA reads TGTGCCATCAGTTCCCAGAATTCCCGGGGTGGGGCCAACGTCCTGACTTTC.

The chain links TRBV11-2 to TRBJ1-3; no clear D. The CDR3 has 16 amino acids. V was cut by 3 bases and J by 4 bases, with 16 bases left in between. Germline V gene sequence: CDR1 SGHAT, CDR2 FQNNGV. CDR3 nucleotide sequence: TGTGCCAGCAGCTTGGGCCGAGCCCCCAGGGGAAACACCATATATTTT. Amino acid sequence: CASSLGRAPRGNTIYF.

The V and J genes are TRBV6-5 and TRBJ2-1; TRBD2 might be the D (5 bases). This CDR3 region has 15 residues. V was pared by 4 bases and J by 3 bases, with 13 bases between. From germline, CDR1 is MNHEY and CDR2 SVGAGI. CDR3 region: CASSSGGPYYNEQFF. CDR3 nucleotide sequence: TGTGCCAGCAGTTCTGGCGGGCCTTACTACAATGAGCAGTTCTTC.

The V gene is TRBV5-1, the J gene TRBJ1-2; D perhaps matches TRBD1 (6 bases). Germline V gives CDR1 SGHRS, CDR2 YFSETQ. There are 13 residues in the CDR3. Trimming left V 4 bases short and J 3 bases short, with 10 bases between. CDR3 DNA: TGCGCCAGCAGCCTTGAGGGGGACTATGGCTACACCTTC. It translates to CASSLEGDYGYTF.

This chain joins TRBV5-8 and TRBJ2-4; TRBD1 is a possible D gene (6 bases). The CDR3 has 14 amino acids. Germline CDR1 reads SGHTS; CDR2 reads YDEGEE. V lost 4 bases to trimming and J lost 6 bases, with 14 bases between them. The CDR3 sequence: CASSTRSQGNIQYF. CDR3 sequence (DNA): TGTGCCAGCAGCACCAGATCACAGGGAAACATTCAGTACTTC.

This clone was detected only once. One junction end does not reproduce the germline sequence, and a read error may be involved. V gene TRBV30 combines with J gene TRBJ2-6, with 7 bases matching TRBD1. The CDR3 totals 16 residues. The germline V gene encodes CDR1 GTSNPN and CDR2 SVGIG (reference sequence). CDR3 sequence reads: CAWGDRQYSGANGLTF. Here the CDR3 DNA reads TGTGCCTGGGGGGACAGACAATACTCTGGGGCCAACGGCCTGACTTTC.

Regarding this clone: Distinct nucleotide sequences in the sample also encode this CDR3. CDR3 protein: CASSVGLSTDTQYF. The CDR3 DNA is TGTGCCAGCAGCGTAGGTCTATCTACAGATACGCAGTATTTT. The chain joins TRBV9 to TRBJ2-3; D unresolved. The CDR3 consists of 14 residues. Between the trimmed V and J ends, which lost 0 bases and 3 bases, there was a span of 8 bases. Germline assignment: CDR1 SGDLS and CDR2 YYNGEE.

The CDR3 region is CSVYNTLDRATGYTF. As DNA, the CDR3 is TGCAGCGTTTATAATACCCTGGACAGGGCGACGGGCTACACCTTC. The rearrangement uses TRBV29-1 and TRBJ1-2; 8 nucleotides match TRBD1. Germline V CDR1 and CDR2: SQVTM, ANQGSEA. The CDR3 runs 15 residues. J was trimmed by 8 bases and V by 5 bases; bases with no gene match: 16.

This chain links TRBV28 with TRBJ2-7, with TRBD2 identical over 10 bases. Germline lookup yields CDR1 MDHEN and CDR2 SYDVKM. V shed 5 bases, J shed 3 bases, and the junction held 4 bases outside the gene matches. This CDR3 is 14 amino acids long. The chain's CDR3 is CASSPSGSNYEQYF. The DNA for the CDR3 is TGTGCCAGCAGTCCTAGCGGGAGTAACTACGAGCAGTACTTC.

The CDR3 region is CASSLGGTSNHEQYF. The CDR3 coding sequence is TGCGCCAGCAGCTTGGGCGGGACTAGTAACCACGAGCAGTACTTC. V is TRBV5-1 and J is TRBJ2-7; 8 nucleotides match TRBD2. CDR1 is SGHRS and CDR2 is YFSETQ in the germline V gene. The V segment lost 0 bases and the J segment 5 bases; nucleotides outside the gene matches: 7. The CDR3 has 15 amino acids.

V gene TRBV29-1 combines with J gene TRBJ1-2; maybe TRBD1 (5 bases). This CDR3 comprises 13 residues. Trimming took 0 bases from V and 5 from J, leaving 10 bases between them. Per the germline V gene, CDR1 is SQVTM and CDR2 is ANQGSEA. CDR3 DNA: TGCAGCGTTGAAGACAGGGTTGGGTATGGCTACACCTTC. It specifies CSVEDRVGYGYTF. Full variable domain (missing parts from reference TRBV29-1 and TRBJ1-2): SAVISQKPSRDICQRGTSLTIQCQVDSQVTMMFWYRQQPGQSLTLIATANQGSEATYESGFVIDKFPISRPNLTFSTLTVSNMSPEDSSIYLCSVEDRVGYGYTFGSGTRLTVV.

CDR3 protein: CATHPGGARGYTF. The CDR3 nucleotides are TGTGCCACCCATCCAGGGGGCGCAAGGGGCTACACCTTC. The chain combines TRBV10-3 with TRBJ1-2; 8 bases agree with TRBD1. The CDR3 is 13 amino acids. Germline-derived CDR1 and CDR2 are ENHRY and SYGVKD. Unmatched junction bases numbered 12, after V lost 10 bases and J lost 8 bases.

In DNA, the CDR3 is TGCGCCAGCAGTGTTGGTTACGGGCAGCCCCAGCATTTT. As protein: CASSVGYGQPQHF. The chain links TRBV10-2 to TRBJ1-5; no clear D gene. Trimming left V 4 bases short and J 7 bases short, with 11 bases between. Germline-derived CDR1 and CDR2 are WSHSY and SAAADI. The length of the CDR3 is 13 residues.

The gene calls are TRBV7-2 and TRBJ1-1, with a tentative D call TRBD1 (6 bases). This CDR3 has 16 residues. The V end lost 2 bases, the J end lost 0 bases, and 13 bases lay between the germline ends. The germline gives CDR1 SGHTA, CDR2 FQGNSA. Written as DNA, the CDR3 is TGTGCCAGCAGCTTATTCCCCGACAGGTTGAACACTGAAGCTTTCTTT. Protein product: CASSLFPDRLNTEAFF.

The J gene is TRBJ2-6, the V gene TRBV6-1; D is unresolved. This CDR3 comprises 15 residues. The V and J ends lost 4 bases and 0 bases respectively, with 7 bases between them. In germline, CDR1 is MNHNS, CDR2 SASEGT. CDR3 region: CASSVRYSGANVLTF. The CDR3 nucleotides read TGTGCCAGCAGTGTTCGGTACTCTGGGGCCAACGTCCTGACTTTC.

This chain connects TRBV6-4 to TRBJ2-1; D is perhaps TRBD1 (5 bases). CDR3 size: 13 residues. Germline CDR1 MRHNA, CDR2 SNTAGT. The germline V and J ends were trimmed by 4 bases and 13 bases, with 17 bases remaining between them. CDR3 loop: CASSVDSLNPQFF. Here the CDR3 DNA reads TGTGCCAGCAGTGTCGACAGCCTGAACCCTCAGTTCTTC.

This rearrangement joins TRBV29-1 to TRBJ1-1; TRBD1 might be the D (5 bases). From germline, CDR1 is SQVTM and CDR2 ANQGSEA. V was pared by 6 bases and J by 4 bases, with 9 bases between. The CDR3 spans 11 residues. The CDR3 region has the DNA TGCAGCGTCCTCCAGGGCACTGAAGCTTTCTTT. Protein sequence: CSVLQGTEAFF.

Remarks on this clone: Sequence at one end of the junction differs from germline and may be a read error. J is TRBJ1-2 and V is TRBV6-5; no reliable D call. The CDR3 spans 13 residues. CDR1 is MNHEY and CDR2 is SVGAGI in the germline V gene. The CDR3: CASSYSLNNGYTF. For the CDR3, the DNA is TGTGCCAGCAGTTACTCCCTTAACAATGGCTACACCTTC.

The rearrangement uses TRBV5-1 and TRBJ1-2; 9 bases line up with TRBD1. The junction had 7 bases not matched to a gene; V was cut back by 3 bases and J by 7 bases. CDR1 and CDR2 (germline): SGHRS, YFSETQ. CDR3 length: 14 residues. The CDR3: CASSSDRGEVGYTF. CDR3 bases: TGCGCCAGCAGCTCTGACAGGGGGGAGGTTGGCTACACCTTC.